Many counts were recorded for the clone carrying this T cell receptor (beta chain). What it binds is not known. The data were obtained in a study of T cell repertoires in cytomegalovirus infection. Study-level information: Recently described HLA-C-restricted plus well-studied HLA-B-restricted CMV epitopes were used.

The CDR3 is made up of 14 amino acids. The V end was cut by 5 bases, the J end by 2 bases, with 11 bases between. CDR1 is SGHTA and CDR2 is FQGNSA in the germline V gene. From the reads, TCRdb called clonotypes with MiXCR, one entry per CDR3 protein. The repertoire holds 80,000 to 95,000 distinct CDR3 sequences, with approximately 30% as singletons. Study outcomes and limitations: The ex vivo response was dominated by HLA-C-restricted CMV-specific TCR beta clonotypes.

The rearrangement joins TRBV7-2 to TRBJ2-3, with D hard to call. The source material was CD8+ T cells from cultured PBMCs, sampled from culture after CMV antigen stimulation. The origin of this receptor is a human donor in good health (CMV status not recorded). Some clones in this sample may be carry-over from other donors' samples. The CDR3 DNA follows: TGTGCCAGCAGCCCCGGACGGACCACAGATACGCAGTATTTT. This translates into CASSPGRTTDTQYF.